One sample yielded the 17 T cell receptor beta chains listed below, sequenced in a study of blood T cell repertoires in COVID-19. Here immunoSEQ multiplex PCR was the method, and the copy in TCRdb shows in-frame clones only, minus some. This sample has hundreds of thousands of clones, with less than 90% found just once. Sequenced: peripheral blood. These receptors came from a woman between 50 and 59 years old with COVID-19, enrolled during active disease.

The chain couples TRBV6-1 to TRBJ2-2; possibly TRBD2 for D (5 bases). The germline gives CDR1 MNHNS, CDR2 SASEGT. V was pared by 4 bases and J by 6 bases, with 18 bases between. This CDR3 has 16 residues. The CDR3 DNA is TGTGCCAGCAGTGTGGAGTATCTAGCTTCTTCCGGGGAGCTGTTTTTT. This sequence encodes CASSVEYLASSGELFF.

The chain's CDR3 is CAWKDLTGGMNTEAFF. The CDR3 DNA sequence: TGTGCCTGGAAGGACTTGACAGGGGGTATGAACACTGAAGCTTTCTTT. The chain couples TRBV30 to TRBJ1-1; 9 nucleotides match TRBD1. The V gene's germline CDR1 is GTSNPN and CDR2 SVGIG (reference sequence). CDR3 length equals 16 residues. V lost 4 bases to trimming and J lost 0 bases; unmatched junction nucleotides: 9.

The chain combines TRBV4-2 with TRBJ2-1; D ambiguous. The germline V and J ends were trimmed by 0 bases and 0 bases, with 3 bases remaining between them. The CDR3 totals 14 residues. Per the germline V gene, CDR1 is LGHNA and CDR2 is YNFKEQ. The CDR3 DNA is TGTGCCAGCAGCCAAGACAGCTCCTACAATGAGCAGTTCTTC. Encoded protein: CASSQDSSYNEQFF.

The gene calls are TRBV27 and TRBJ2-1; no clear D gene. Deletions cut 2 bases from V and 5 bases from J, with 7 bases between. This CDR3 is 13 amino acids long. Germline-derived CDR1 and CDR2 are MNHEY and SMNVEV (reference sequence). CDR3 nucleotides: TGTGCCAGCAGTTTACGACTGGACAATGAGCAGTTCTTC. This codes for CASSLRLDNEQFF.

This rearrangement joins TRBV5-1 to TRBJ2-7, with D perhaps matching TRBD2 (6 bases). V lost 0 bases and J 7 bases, leaving 17 bases between the germline ends. This CDR3 is built from 15 residues. Germline V gives CDR1 SGHRS, CDR2 YFSETQ. The CDR3 DNA reads as TGCGCCAGCAGCTTGGAAGGCCCCACGGGGAGGGAGCAGTACTTC. This codes for CASSLEGPTGREQYF.

The chain combines TRBV5-5 with TRBJ1-1, with TRBD1 matching over 11 bases. From germline, CDR1 is SGHKS and CDR2 YYEKEE (reference sequence). This CDR3 is 14 amino acids long. J was trimmed by 11 bases and V by 4 bases; bases with no gene match: 10. In DNA form, the CDR3 reads TGTGCCAGCAGCGTGGACAGGGGGCCACTCCAGGCTTTCTTT. This gives the protein CASSVDRGPLQAFF.

The chain links TRBV4-2 to TRBJ2-3; TRBD2 agrees at 8 bases. Germline V gene data show CDR1 as LGHNA and CDR2 as YNFKEQ. Trimming took 5 bases from V and 0 from J; bases not matched to a gene: 4. CDR3 length: 15 amino acids. The CDR3 sequence: CASSRSGGSTDTQYF. CDR3 nucleotides: TGTGCCAGCAGCAGAAGCGGGGGTAGCACAGATACGCAGTATTTT.

This clone was seen a single time. The chain is built from TRBV24-1 and TRBJ2-5, with 8 bases matching TRBD2. This CDR3 region has 15 residues. Trimming removed 3 bases from V and 3 bases from J; junction bases left unmatched: 5. Germline V gene data show CDR1 as KGHDR and CDR2 as SFDVKD. The CDR3 reads CATSDVGAGEETQYF. CDR3 nucleotide sequence: TGTGCCACCAGTGATGTCGGAGCGGGAGAAGAGACCCAGTACTTC.

The chain employs TRBV21-1 and TRBJ1-2; whether TRBD1, the table's D call, matches the DNA was not checked. TRBV21-1 is reported as a pseudogene. The CDR3 totals 18 residues. The CDR3 loop reads CASSKEKDTSSVNYGYTF. CDR3 DNA: TGTGCCAGCAGCAAAGAGAAGGACACCTCTTCCGTTAACTATGGCTACACCTTC.

The chain carries TRBV2 and TRBJ2-1; no firm D call. Germline V lookup: CDR1 SNHLY, CDR2 FYNNEI. Trimming shortened V by 9 bases and J by 1 base, and 16 bases separated the two germline ends. The CDR3 has 15 amino acids. The chain's CDR3 is CASSARPASYNEQFF. The CDR3, as DNA: TGTGCCAGTTCTGCTCGTCCAGCGTCCTACAATGAGCAGTTCTTC.

The chain links TRBV19 to TRBJ2-7; 11 positions match TRBD2. V shed 6 bases, J shed 1 base, and the junction held 5 bases outside the gene matches. This CDR3 is built from 15 residues. The germline V gene encodes CDR1 LNHDA and CDR2 SQIVND (reference sequence). The DNA for the CDR3 is TGTGCCAGTAGGCCGGGACTAGCGGTTTCCTACGAGCAGTACTTC. This encodes CASRPGLAVSYEQYF. Looking up the rest from reference TRBV19 and TRBJ2-7 gives the full variable domain: DGGITQSPKYLFRKEGQNVTLSCEQNLNHDAMYWYRQDPGQGLRLIYYSQIVNDFQKGDIAEGYSVSREKKESFPLTVTSAQKNPTAFYLCASRPGLAVSYEQYFGPGTRLTVT.

The V gene is TRBV5-1, the J gene TRBJ2-1; TRBD2 is a possible D gene (6 bases). Trimming took off 6 bases at V and 0 bases at J, with 13 bases between the two ends. This CDR3 region has 15 residues. CDR1 SGHRS and CDR2 YFSETQ come from the germline V gene. CDR3 coding DNA: TGCGCCAGCAACACTGCGGGGAACTCCTACAATGAGCAGTTCTTC. Residues: CASNTAGNSYNEQFF.

The chain employs TRBV7-9 and TRBJ2-3, with 15 bases matching TRBD2. J lost 5 bases, V lost 6 bases, and 15 bases had no gene match. Germline V gene lookup returns CDR1 SEHNR and CDR2 FQNEAQ (reference sequence). CDR3 size: 19 residues. CDR3 region: CASRPTGTSGGQHEDTQYF. CDR3 coding DNA: TGTGCCAGCAGACCAACCGGGACTAGCGGGGGGCAGCATGAAGATACGCAGTATTTT. Full variable domain (rest looked up from reference TRBV7-9 and TRBJ2-3): DTGVSQNPRHKITKRGQNVTFRCDPISEHNRLYWYRQTLGQGPEFLTYFQNEAQLEKSRLLSDRFSAERPKGSFSTLEIQRTEQGDSAMYLCASRPTGTSGGQHEDTQYFGPGTRLTVL.

The rearrangement joins TRBV4-1 to TRBJ1-2; possibly TRBD1 for D (6 bases). The CDR3 runs 14 residues. Germline-derived CDR1 and CDR2 are MGHRA and YSYEKL. Between the trimmed V and J ends, which lost 2 bases and 3 bases, there was a span of 10 bases. CDR3 in DNA: TGCGCCAGCAGCCAAATAACAGGGCACTATGGCTACACCTTC. This translates into CASSQITGHYGYTF.

The chain recombines TRBV11-2 with TRBJ1-6; D is unclear. CDR3 length: 15 amino acids. CDR1 is SGHAT, CDR2 FQNNGV, per germline. V dropped 5 bases and J dropped 1 base, with 9 bases sitting between them. The DNA for the CDR3 is TGTGCCAGCAGCCCACGAGGATCCTATAATTCACCCCTCCACTTT. The encoded protein is CASSPRGSYNSPLHF.

This chain joins TRBV19 and TRBJ1-2; TRBD1 is a possible D gene (6 bases). The CDR3 totals 12 residues. Germline V CDR1 and CDR2: LNHDA, SQIVND (reference sequence). V dropped 6 bases and J dropped 8 bases, with 13 bases sitting between them. In DNA form, the CDR3 reads TGTGCCAGTAGGTCGGACAGCGGCGGCTACACCTTC. Residues: CASRSDSGGYTF.

The V call is TRBV6-1, the J call TRBJ2-7, with 9 bases lining up with TRBD2. J lost 0 bases, V lost 5 bases, and 5 bases had no gene match. The germline V gene has CDR1 MNHNS and CDR2 SASEGT. The CDR3 extends over 15 amino acids. The CDR3 DNA reads as TGTGCCAGCAGTTTAGCGGGGGCGAGCTCCTACGAGCAGTACTTC. It codes for CASSLAGASSYEQYF.